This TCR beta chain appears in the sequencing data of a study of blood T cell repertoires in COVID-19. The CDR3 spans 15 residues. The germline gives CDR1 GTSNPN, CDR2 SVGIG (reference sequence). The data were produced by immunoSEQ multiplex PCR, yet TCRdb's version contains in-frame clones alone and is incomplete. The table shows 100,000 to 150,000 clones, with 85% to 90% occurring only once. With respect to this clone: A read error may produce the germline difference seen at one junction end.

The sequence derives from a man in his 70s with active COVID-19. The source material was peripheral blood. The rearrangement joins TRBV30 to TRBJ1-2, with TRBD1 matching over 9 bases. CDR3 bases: TGTGCCTGGAACCGCCGGGACAGGGCGAACTATGGCTACATCTTC. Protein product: CAWNRRDRANYGYIF. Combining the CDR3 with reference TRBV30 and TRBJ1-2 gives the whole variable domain SQTIHQWPATLVQPVGSPLSLECTVEGTSNPNLYWYRQAAGRGLQLLFYSVGIGQISSEVPQNLSASRPQDRQFILSSKKLLLSDSGFYLCAWNRRDRANYGYIFGSGTRLTVV.